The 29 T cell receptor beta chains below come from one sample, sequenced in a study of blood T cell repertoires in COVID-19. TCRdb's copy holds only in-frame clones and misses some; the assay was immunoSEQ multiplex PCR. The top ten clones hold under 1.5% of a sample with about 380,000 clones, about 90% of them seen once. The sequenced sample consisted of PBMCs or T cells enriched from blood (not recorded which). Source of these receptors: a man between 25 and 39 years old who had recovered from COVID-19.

This CDR3 reads CAISPGTNTEAFF. The CDR3 nucleotides read TGTGCCATCAGCCCCGGGACAAACACTGAAGCTTTCTTT. The V call is TRBV10-3, the J call TRBJ1-1, with a tentative D call TRBD1 (6 bases). Germline CDR1 is ENHRY and CDR2 is SYGVKD. The CDR3 sequence is 13 residues long. V was pared by 6 bases and J by 2 bases, with 10 bases between.

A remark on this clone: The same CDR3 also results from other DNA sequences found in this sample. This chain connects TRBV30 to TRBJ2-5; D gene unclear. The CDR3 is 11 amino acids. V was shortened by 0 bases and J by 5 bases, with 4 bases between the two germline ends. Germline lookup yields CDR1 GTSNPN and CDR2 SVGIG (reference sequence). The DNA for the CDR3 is TGTGCCTGGAGTGTACTTGAGACCCAGTACTTC. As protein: CAWSVLETQYF.

The CDR3 spells CASSSGQGPGGYTF. Written as DNA, the CDR3 is TGCGCCAGCAGCTCAGGGCAGGGTCCCGGTGGCTACACCTTC. This chain links TRBV5-1 with TRBJ1-2, with a possible D match to TRBD1 (5 bases). Germline V gene lookup returns CDR1 SGHRS and CDR2 YFSETQ. Trimming removed 3 bases at V and 7 bases at J, with 16 bases between. This CDR3 is built from 14 residues.

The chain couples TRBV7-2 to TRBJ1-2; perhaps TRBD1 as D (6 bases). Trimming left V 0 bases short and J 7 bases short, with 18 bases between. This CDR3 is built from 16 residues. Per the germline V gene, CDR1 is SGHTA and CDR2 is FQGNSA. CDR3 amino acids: CASSLAPAGALGGYTF. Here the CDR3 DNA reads TGTGCCAGCAGCTTAGCGCCCGCAGGGGCGTTGGGTGGCTACACCTTC.

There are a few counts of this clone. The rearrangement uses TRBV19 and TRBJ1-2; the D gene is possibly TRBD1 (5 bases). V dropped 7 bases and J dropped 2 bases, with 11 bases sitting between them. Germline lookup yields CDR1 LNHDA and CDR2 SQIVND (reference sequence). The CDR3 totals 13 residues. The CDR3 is CASMLGPNYGYTF. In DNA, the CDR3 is TGTGCCAGTATGTTGGGGCCCAACTATGGCTACACCTTC.

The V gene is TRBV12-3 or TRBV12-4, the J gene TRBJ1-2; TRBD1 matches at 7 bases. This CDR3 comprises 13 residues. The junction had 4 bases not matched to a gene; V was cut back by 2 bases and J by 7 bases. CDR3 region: CASSLRAGGGYTF. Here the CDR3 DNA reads TGTGCCAGCAGTTTAAGGGCAGGGGGTGGCTACACCTTC.

The chain's CDR3 is CASSLYGTHKDGYTF. The CDR3 DNA reads TGTGCCAGCAGCCTATACGGGACACATAAAGATGGCTACACCTTC. The chain couples TRBV28 to TRBJ1-2; perhaps TRBD1 as D (6 bases). This CDR3 comprises 15 residues. V was clipped by 6 bases and J by 6 bases, with 20 bases between them. CDR1 and CDR2 (germline): MDHEN, SYDVKM.

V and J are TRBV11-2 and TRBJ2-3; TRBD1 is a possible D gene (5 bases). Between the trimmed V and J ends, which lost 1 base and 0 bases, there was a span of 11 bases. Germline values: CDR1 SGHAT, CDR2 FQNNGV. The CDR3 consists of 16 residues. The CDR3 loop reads CASSLVWGVSTDTQYF. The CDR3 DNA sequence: TGTGCCAGCAGCTTAGTCTGGGGCGTTAGCACAGATACGCAGTATTTT.

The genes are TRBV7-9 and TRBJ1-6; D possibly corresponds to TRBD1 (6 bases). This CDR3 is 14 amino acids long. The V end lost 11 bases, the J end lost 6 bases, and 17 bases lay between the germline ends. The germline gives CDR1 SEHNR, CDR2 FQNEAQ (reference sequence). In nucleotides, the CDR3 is TGTGCCTCTCAACCGGGGGGGGCTAATTCACCCCTCCACTTT. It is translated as CASQPGGANSPLHF.

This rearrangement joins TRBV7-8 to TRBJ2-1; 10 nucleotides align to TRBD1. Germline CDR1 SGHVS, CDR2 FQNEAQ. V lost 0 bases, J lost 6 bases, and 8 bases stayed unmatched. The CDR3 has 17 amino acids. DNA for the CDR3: TGTGCCAGCAGCTTAGCGCTGAGACAGGGGGCGGGCAATGAGCAGTTCTTC. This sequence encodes CASSLALRQGAGNEQFF. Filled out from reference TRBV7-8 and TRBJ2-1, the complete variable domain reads GAGVSQSPRYKVAKRGQDVALRCDPISGHVSLFWYQQALGQGPEFLTYFQNEAQLDKSGLPSDRFFAERPEGSVSTLKIQRTQQEDSAVYLCASSLALRQGAGNEQFFGPGTRLTVL.

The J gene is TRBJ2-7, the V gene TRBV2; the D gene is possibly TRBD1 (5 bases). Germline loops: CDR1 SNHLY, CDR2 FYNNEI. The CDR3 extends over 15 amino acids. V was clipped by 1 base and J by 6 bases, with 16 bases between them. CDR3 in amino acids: CASSEDRSPYREQYF. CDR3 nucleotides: TGTGCCAGCAGTGAAGACAGGTCCCCCTACCGCGAGCAGTACTTC.

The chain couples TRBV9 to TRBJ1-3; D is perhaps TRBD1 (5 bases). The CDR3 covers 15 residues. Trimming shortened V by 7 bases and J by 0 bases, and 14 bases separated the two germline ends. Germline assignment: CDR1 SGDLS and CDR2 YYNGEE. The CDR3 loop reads CASASGRDSGNTIYF. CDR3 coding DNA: TGTGCCAGCGCTAGCGGCAGGGACTCTGGAAACACCATATATTTT.

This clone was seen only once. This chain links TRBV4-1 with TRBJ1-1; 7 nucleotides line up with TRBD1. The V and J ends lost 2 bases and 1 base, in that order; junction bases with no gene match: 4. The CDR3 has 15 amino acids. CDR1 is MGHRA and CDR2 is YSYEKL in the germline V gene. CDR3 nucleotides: TGCGCCAGCAGCCAACTTCAGGGGGGGAACACTGAAGCTTTCTTT. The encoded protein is CASSQLQGGNTEAFF.

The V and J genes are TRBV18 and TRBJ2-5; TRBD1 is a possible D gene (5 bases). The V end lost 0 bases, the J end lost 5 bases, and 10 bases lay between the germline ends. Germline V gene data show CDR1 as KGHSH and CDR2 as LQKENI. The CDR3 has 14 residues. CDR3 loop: CASSPPGVEETQYF. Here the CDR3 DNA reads TGTGCCAGCTCACCACCAGGGGTTGAGGAGACCCAGTACTTC.

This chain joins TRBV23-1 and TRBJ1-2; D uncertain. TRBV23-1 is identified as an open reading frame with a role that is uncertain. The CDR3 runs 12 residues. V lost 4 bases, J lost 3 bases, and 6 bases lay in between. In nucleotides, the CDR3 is TGCGCCAGCAGTCGGAGGGACTATGGCTACACCTTC. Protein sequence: CASSRRDYGYTF.

The DNA of the CDR3 is TGTGCCAGCAGTTTCCAGGCCGATCAGCCCCAGCATTTT. Translating it yields CASSFQADQPQHF. V is TRBV12-3 or TRBV12-4 and J is TRBJ1-5; D is uncertain. Trimming stripped 3 bases from V and 5 bases from J, with 8 bases between. The CDR3 length is 13 residues.

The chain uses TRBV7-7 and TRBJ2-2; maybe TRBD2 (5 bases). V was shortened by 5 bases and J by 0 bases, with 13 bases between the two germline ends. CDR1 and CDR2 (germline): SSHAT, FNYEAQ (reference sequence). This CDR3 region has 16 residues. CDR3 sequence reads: CASSPAGGANTGELFF. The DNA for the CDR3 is TGTGCCAGCAGCCCGGCGGGCGGAGCGAACACCGGGGAGCTGTTTTTT.

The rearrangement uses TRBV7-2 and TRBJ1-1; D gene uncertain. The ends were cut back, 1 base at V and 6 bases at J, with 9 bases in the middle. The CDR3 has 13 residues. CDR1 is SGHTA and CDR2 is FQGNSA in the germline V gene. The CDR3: CASSLVVGAEAFF. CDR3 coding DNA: TGTGCCAGCAGCTTAGTAGTGGGCGCTGAAGCTTTCTTT.

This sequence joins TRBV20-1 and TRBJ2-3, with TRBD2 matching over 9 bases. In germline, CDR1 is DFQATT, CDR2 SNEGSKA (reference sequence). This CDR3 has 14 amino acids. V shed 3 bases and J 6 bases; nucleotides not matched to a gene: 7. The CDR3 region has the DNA TGCAGTGCTAGTGAACTAGCGGGCCCGGATACGCAGTATTTT. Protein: CSASELAGPDTQYF.

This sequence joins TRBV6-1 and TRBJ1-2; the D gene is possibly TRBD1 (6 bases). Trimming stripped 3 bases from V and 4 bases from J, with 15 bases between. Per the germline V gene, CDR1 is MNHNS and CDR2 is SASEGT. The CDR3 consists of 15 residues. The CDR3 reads CASSEGVGDTYGYTF. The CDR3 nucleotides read TGTGCCAGCAGTGAGGGGGTAGGGGACACCTATGGCTACACCTTC.

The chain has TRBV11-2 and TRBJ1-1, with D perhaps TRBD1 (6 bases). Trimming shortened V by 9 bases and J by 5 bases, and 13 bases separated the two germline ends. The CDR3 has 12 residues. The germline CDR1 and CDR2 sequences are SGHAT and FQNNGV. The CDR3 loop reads CARAGEGTEAFF. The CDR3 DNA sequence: TGTGCCAGGGCAGGGGAGGGTACTGAAGCTTTCTTT.

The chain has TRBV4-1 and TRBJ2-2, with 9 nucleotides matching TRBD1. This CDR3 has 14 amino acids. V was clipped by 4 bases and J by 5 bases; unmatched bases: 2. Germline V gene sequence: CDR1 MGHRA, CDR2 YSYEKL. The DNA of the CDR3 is TGCGCCAGCAGCCGAGGACAGGGGACCGGGGAGCTGTTTTTT. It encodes CASSRGQGTGELFF.

This CDR3 reads CASSQGGGQGRNIQYF. DNA of the CDR3: TGTGCCAGCAGCCAAGGCGGGGGCCAAGGGAGGAACATTCAGTACTTC. The gene calls are TRBV3-1 (or the pseudogene TRBV3-2) and TRBJ2-4; perhaps TRBD2 as D (7 bases). V lost 1 base, J lost 7 bases, and 17 bases lay in between. This CDR3 comprises 16 residues. Per germline, CDR1 LGHDT and CDR2 YNNKEL (reference sequence).

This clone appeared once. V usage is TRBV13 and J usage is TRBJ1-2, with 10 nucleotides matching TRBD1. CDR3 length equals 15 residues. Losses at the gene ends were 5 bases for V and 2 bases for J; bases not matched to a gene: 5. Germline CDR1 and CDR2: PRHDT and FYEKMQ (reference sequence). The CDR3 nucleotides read TGTGCCAGCAGCCGTAAGACAGGGGGCAACTATGGCTACACCTTC. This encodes CASSRKTGGNYGYTF.

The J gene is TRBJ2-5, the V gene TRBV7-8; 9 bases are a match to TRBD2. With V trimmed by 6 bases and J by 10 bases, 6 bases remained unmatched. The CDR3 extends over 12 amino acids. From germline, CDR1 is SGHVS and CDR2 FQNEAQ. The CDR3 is CASSPGTSLQYF. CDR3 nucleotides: TGTGCCAGCAGTCCCGGGACTAGCCTCCAGTACTTC.

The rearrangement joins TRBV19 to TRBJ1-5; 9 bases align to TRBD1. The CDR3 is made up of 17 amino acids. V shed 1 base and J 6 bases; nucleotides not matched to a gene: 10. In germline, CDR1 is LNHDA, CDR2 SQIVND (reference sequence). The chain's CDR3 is CASSIGTPGQGTQPQHF. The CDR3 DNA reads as TGTGCCAGTAGTATAGGAACTCCGGGACAGGGAACTCAGCCCCAGCATTTT.

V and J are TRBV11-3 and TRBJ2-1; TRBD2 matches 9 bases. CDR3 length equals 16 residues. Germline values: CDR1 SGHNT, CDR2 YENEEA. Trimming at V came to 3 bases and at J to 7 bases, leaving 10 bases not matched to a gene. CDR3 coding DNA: TGTGCCAGCAGCTTGACCCTAGCGGGGTCCACTAATGAGCAGTTCTTC. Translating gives CASSLTLAGSTNEQFF. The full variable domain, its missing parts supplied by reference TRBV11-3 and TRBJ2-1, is EAGVVQSPRYKIIEKKQPVAFWCNPISGHNTLYWYLQNLGQGPELLIRYENEEAVDDSQLPKDRFSAERLKGVDSTLKIQPAELGDSAVYLCASSLTLAGSTNEQFFGPGTRLTVL.

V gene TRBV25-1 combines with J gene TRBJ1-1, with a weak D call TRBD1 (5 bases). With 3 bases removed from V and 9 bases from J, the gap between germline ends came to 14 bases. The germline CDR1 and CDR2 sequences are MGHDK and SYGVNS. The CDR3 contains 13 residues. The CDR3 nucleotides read TGTGCCAGCAGTGACGTAGGACACACCAAAGCTTTCTTT. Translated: CASSDVGHTKAFF.

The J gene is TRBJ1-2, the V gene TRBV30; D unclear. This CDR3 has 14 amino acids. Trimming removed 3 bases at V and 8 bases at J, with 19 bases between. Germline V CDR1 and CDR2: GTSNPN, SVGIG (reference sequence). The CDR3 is CAWSLLNGVKGYTF. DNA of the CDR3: TGTGCCTGGAGCCTATTAAACGGAGTAAAGGGCTACACCTTC. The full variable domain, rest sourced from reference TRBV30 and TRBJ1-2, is SQTIHQWPATLVQPVGSPLSLECTVEGTSNPNLYWYRQAAGRGLQLLFYSVGIGQISSEVPQNLSASRPQDRQFILSSKKLLLSDSGFYLCAWSLLNGVKGYTFGSGTRLTVV.